What follows are 8 T cell receptor beta chains derived from one specimen sequenced in a study of cytomegalovirus exposure and HLA in healthy donors (dated by TCRdb to about 2017). The library relied on the immunoSEQ multiplex PCR assay. The multiplex PCR relied on a mix of 60 forward primers for TCR Vbeta segments and 13 reverse primers for TCR Jbeta segments. The clones in this table, taken by TCRdb from immuneACCESS, are in-frame only. Not every clone is retained; where verified, under half of the shortfall comes from an unresolved V gene, and the cause of the rest is unknown. In this sample the table shows about 140,000 clones, around 77% of which occur a single time. The biggest ten clones account for roughly 2% of the sample. Sequencing was performed on PBMCs. These receptors were taken from a man under 40 in good health and CMV-seronegative.

This clone has only a few counts. V usage is TRBV11-1 and J usage is TRBJ1-1; D unclear. Trimming removed 1 base from V and 0 bases from J, with 9 bases in between. From germline, CDR1 is SGHAT and CDR2 FQDESV (reference sequence). This CDR3 has 15 residues. For the CDR3, the DNA is TGTGCCAGCAGCTTAGTTGGGAGTCTGAACACTGAAGCTTTCTTT. The encoded protein is CASSLVGSLNTEAFF.

Points on this clone: The germline gene is not matched at one end of the junction; a read error may be the cause. The chain is built from TRBV7-7 and TRBJ2-7, with no clear D. The CDR3 is 14 residues long. In germline, CDR1 is SSHAT, CDR2 FNYEAQ (reference sequence). CDR3 protein: CASSLSQTSYEQYF. CDR3 DNA sequence: TGTGCTAGCAGCTTATCTCAGACATCCTACGAGCAGTACTTC.

This sequence joins TRBV19 and TRBJ1-1; D remains ambiguous. V was cut by 3 bases and J by 0 bases, with 11 bases left in between. The CDR3 covers 15 residues. Germline lookup yields CDR1 LNHDA and CDR2 SQIVND (reference sequence). CDR3 protein: CASSISSGMNTEAFF. The CDR3 DNA reads as TGTGCCAGTAGTATCTCAAGCGGCATGAACACTGAAGCTTTCTTT.

The chain couples TRBV18 to TRBJ1-2, with D tentatively TRBD1 (5 bases). Trimming shortened V by 8 bases and J by 6 bases, and 19 bases separated the two germline ends. Germline values: CDR1 KGHSH, CDR2 LQKENI. The CDR3 totals 14 residues. CDR3 in amino acids: CASASGKEGDGYTF. As DNA, the CDR3 is TGTGCCAGCGCATCAGGGAAGGAGGGCGATGGCTACACCTTC. Looking up the rest from reference TRBV18 and TRBJ1-2 gives the full variable domain: NAGVMQNPRHLVRRRGQEARLRCSPMKGHSHVYWYRQLPEEGLKFMVYLQKENIIDESGMPKERFSAEFPKEGPSILRIQQVVRGDSAAYFCASASGKEGDGYTFGSGTRLTVV.

The genes are TRBV4-1 and TRBJ2-5; 11 bases map to TRBD2. The germline gives CDR1 MGHRA, CDR2 YSYEKL. The length of the CDR3 is 16 residues. The ends lost 4 bases at V and 5 bases at J; junction bases unmatched: 9. The CDR3 DNA follows: TGCGCCAGCAGCCTTAGCGGGAGGGCCTTTGGGGAGACCCAGTACTTC. Amino acid sequence: CASSLSGRAFGETQYF.

The CDR3 spells CASSLGQGSGETQYF. CDR3 nucleotides: TGCGCCAGCAGCTTGGGACAGGGGTCAGGGGAGACCCAGTACTTC. The V gene is TRBV5-1, the J gene TRBJ2-5; 8 nucleotides match TRBD1. Germline V gene lookup returns CDR1 SGHRS and CDR2 YFSETQ. CDR3 length: 15 residues. The ends lost 0 bases at V and 5 bases at J; junction bases unmatched: 6.

There are a few counts of this clone. J is TRBJ2-7 and V is TRBV7-9, with 10 bases that match TRBD2. Germline CDR1 reads SEHNR; CDR2 reads FQNEAQ (reference sequence). The CDR3 runs 15 residues. With V trimmed by 5 bases and J by 5 bases, 9 bases remained unmatched. CDR3 bases: TGTGCCAGCAGCCCAGCGGGACTAGCGAAGGACGAGCAGTACTTC. It encodes CASSPAGLAKDEQYF.

This chain links TRBV6-5 with TRBJ2-3; unclear D gene. V gave up 7 bases and J gave up 2 bases, with 13 bases separating them. From germline, CDR1 is MNHEY and CDR2 SVGAGI. This CDR3 spans 14 amino acids. This CDR3 is CASTENLNTDTQYF. The DNA for the CDR3 is TGTGCCAGCACTGAGAACTTAAACACAGATACGCAGTATTTT.